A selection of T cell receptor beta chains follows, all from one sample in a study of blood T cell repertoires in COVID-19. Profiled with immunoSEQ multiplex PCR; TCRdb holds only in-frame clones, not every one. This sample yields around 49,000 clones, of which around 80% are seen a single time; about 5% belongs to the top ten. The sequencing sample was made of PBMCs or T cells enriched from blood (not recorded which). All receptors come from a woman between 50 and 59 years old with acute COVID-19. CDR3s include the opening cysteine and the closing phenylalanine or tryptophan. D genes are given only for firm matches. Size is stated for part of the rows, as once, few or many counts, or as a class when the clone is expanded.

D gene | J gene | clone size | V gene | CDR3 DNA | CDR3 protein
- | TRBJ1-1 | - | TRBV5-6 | TGTGCCAGCAGCTTGGCCATGGACACCCCCATGAACACTGAAGCTTTCTTT | CASSLAMDTPMNTEAFF
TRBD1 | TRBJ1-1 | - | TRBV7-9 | TGTGCCAGCAGCTTAGGGGTACAGGGGATGGGTACTGAAGCTTTCTTT | CASSLGVQGMGTEAFF
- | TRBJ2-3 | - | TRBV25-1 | TGTGCCAGCAGTGAGGCAGGGTTAGATACGCAGTATTTT | CASSEAGLDTQYF
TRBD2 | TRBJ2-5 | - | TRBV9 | TGTGCCAGCTCCCAAGGGGGAAGCGGGGGGTGGAAGACCCAGTACTTC | CASSQGGSGGWKTQYF
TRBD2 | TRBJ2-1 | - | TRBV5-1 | TGCGCCAGCAGCCCCGGACTAGCGGGGGGCAATGAGCAGTTCTTC | CASSPGLAGGNEQFF
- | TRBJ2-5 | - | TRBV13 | TGTGCCAGCAGCTTAGTAACAGGAGTTGGGGAGACCCAGTACTTC | CASSLVTGVGETQYF
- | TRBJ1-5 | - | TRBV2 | TGTGCCAGCAGTTACCGAGAGCCCCAGCATTTT | CASSYREPQHF
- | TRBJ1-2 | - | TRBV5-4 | TGTGCCAGCAGCGCCCTGGGACATCTGCTCGGGGGGTACACCTTC | CASSALGHLLGGYTF
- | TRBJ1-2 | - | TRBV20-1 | TGCAGTGCTAGTAGGCTGGGGCAGGGCTACACCTTC | CSASRLGQGYTF
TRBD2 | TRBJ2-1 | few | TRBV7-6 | TGTGCCAGCAGCCGCCGGACTAGCGGGGACTCCTACAATGAGCAGTTCTTC | CASSRRTSGDSYNEQFF
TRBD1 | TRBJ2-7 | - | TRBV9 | TGTGCCAGCAGCCCATTGGGACAGCTCGCCGAGCAGTACTTC | CASSPLGQLAEQYF
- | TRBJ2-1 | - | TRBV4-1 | TGCGCCAGCAGCCAAGTTAATTTGGGCCTCGATTACAATGAGCAGTTCTTC | CASSQVNLGLDYNEQFF
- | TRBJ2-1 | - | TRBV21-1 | TGTGCCAGCAGCAAAGCCACAGGGACCTACAATGAGCAGTTCTTC | CASSKATGTYNEQFF
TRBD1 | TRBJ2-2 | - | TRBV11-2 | TGTGCCAGCAGCCCCTCCGAATTACAGGGGGCCTGGCTCACCGGGGAGCTGTTTTTT | CASSPSELQGAWLTGELFF
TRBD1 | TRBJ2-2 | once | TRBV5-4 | TGTGCCAGCAGCTTCAAACAGGGGAGTTTAGCCGGGGAGCTGTTTTTT | CASSFKQGSLAGELFF
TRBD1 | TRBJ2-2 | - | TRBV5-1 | TGCGCCAGCAGCACCGGGACAGGGGGTTCCGGGGAGCTGTTTTTT | CASSTGTGGSGELFF
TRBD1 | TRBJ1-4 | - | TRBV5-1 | TGCGCCAGCAGCTTGCGTCCGGACAGGAGTGAAAAACTGTTTTTT | CASSLRPDRSEKLFF
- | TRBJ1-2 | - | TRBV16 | TGTGCCAGCAGCTCAGACAGGTTTACTAACTATGGCTACACCTTC | CASSSDRFTNYGYTF
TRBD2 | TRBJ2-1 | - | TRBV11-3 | TGTGCCAGCAGCTTAGACGGCCCGGGACTATACAATGAGCAGTTCTTC | CASSLDGPGLYNEQFF
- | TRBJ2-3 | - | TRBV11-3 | TGTGCCAGCAGCCCCTTCGAGGCCCCACATACGCAGTATTTT | CASSPFEAPHTQYF
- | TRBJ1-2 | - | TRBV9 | TGTGCCAGCAGCGTAGACAGGGAATCCTCCTATGGCTACACCTTC | CASSVDRESSYGYTF
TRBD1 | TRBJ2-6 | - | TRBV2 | TGTGCCAGCAGCGAAAGACCGGGACAGAATTTGAAAGTGCCTCCTGGGGCCAACGTCCTGACTTTC | CASSERPGQNLKVPPGANVLTF
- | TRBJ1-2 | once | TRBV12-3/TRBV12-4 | TGTGCCAGCAGTTTAGGACAGAACTATGGCTACACCTTC | CASSLGQNYGYTF
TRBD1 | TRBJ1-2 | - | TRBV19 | TGTGCCAGTAGTCCTCTGTCGACAGGGTGGGACTATGGCTACACCTTC | CASSPLSTGWDYGYTF
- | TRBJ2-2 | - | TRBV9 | TGTGCCAGCAGCGTAGCGGAGGGTCCCCCGAACACCGGGGAGCTGTTTTTT | CASSVAEGPPNTGELFF
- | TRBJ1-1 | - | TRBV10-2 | TGCGCCAGCAGTGAGAACAGGGACACTGAAGCTTTCTTT | CASSENRDTEAFF
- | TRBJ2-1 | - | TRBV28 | TGTGCCAGCAGCTCCGGACGGAGGAATGAGCAGTTCTTC | CASSSGRRNEQFF
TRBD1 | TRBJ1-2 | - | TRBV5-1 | TGCGCCAGCAGCCCACAGGGGTCAAATGGCTACACCTTC | CASSPQGSNGYTF
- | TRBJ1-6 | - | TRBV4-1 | TGCGCCAGCAGCCAAGATTCGGGCGACGGGGTGGGTTCACCCCTCCACTTT | CASSQDSGDGVGSPLHF
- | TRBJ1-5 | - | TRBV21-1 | TGTGCCAGCAGCCGTCTTACGGGGGGGGTTCAGCCCCAGCATTTT | CASSRLTGGVQPQHF
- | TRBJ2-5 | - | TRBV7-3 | TGTGCCAGCAGCTTAGGTGGCCAGGGGGGTGAGACCCAGTACTTC | CASSLGGQGGETQYF
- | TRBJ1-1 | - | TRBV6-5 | TGTGCCAGCAGTTACTCTTTCCCCCGCGGTGGCACTGAAGCTTTCTTT | CASSYSFPRGGTEAFF
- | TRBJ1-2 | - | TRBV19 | TGTGCCAGTAGTATAGATCATGGCAGGGGATATGGCTACACCTTC | CASSIDHGRGYGYTF
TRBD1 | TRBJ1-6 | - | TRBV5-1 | TGCGCCAGCAGCTTGGGACAGGGAAATTCACCCCTCCACTTT | CASSLGQGNSPLHF
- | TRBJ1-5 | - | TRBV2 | TGTGCCAGCAGATTCAAAAGCAATCAGCCCCAGCATTTT | CASRFKSNQPQHF
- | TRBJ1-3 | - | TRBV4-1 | TGCGCCAGCAGCCAAGGGAGCTCTGGAAACACCATATATTTT | CASSQGSSGNTIYF
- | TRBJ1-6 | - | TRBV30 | TGTGCCTGGACTTTGACAGACTCTAATTCACCCCTCCACTTT | CAWTLTDSNSPLHF
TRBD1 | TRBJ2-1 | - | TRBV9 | TGTGCCAGCAGCGAGCAGGACAGGTTGGCCTACAATGAGCAGTTCTTC | CASSEQDRLAYNEQFF
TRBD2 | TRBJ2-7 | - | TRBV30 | TGTGCCAGCGCTCCCGGGGGGGCGAATAGCTACGAGCAGTACTTC | CASAPGGANSYEQYF
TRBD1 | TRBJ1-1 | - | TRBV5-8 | TGTGCCAGCAGCCGGACAGGGCAAACCACGAGGACTGAAGCTTTCTTT | CASSRTGQTTRTEAFF